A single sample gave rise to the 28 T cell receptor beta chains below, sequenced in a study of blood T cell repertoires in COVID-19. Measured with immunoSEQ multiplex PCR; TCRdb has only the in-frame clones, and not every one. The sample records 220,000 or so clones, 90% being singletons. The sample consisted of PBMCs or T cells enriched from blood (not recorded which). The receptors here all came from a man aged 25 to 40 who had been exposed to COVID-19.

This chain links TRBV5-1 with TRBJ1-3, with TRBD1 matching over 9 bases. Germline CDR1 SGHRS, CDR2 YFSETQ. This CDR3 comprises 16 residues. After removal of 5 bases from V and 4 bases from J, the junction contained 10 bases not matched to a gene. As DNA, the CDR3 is TGCGCCAGCAGTCTACGACCGGGACAGGGAGGAAACACCATATATTTT. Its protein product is CASSLRPGQGGNTIYF.

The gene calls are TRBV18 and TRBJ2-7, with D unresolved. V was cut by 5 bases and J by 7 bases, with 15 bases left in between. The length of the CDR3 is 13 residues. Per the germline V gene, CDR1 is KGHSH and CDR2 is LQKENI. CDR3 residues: CASSAWQTEEQYF. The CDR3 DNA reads TGTGCCAGCTCAGCCTGGCAGACTGAGGAGCAGTACTTC.

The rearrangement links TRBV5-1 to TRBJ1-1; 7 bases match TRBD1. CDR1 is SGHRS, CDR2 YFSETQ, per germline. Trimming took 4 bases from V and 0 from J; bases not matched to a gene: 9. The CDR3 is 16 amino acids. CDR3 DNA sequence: TGCGCCAGCAGCATAGAAGGGGGCCCCCTGAACACTGAAGCTTTCTTT. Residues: CASSIEGGPLNTEAFF. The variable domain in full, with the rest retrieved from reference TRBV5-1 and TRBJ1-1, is KAGVTQTPRYLIKTRGQQVTLSCSPISGHRSVSWYQQTPGQGLQFLFEYFSETQRNKGNFPGRFSGRQFSNSRSEMNVSTLELGDSALYLCASSIEGGPLNTEAFFGQGTRLTVV.

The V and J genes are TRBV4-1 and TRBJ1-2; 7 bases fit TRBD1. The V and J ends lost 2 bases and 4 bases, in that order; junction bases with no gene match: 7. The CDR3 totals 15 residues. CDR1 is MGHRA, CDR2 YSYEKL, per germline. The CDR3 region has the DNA TGCGCCAGCAGCCAACCAAGGGGGCGCCTCTATGGCTACACCTTC. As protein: CASSQPRGRLYGYTF.

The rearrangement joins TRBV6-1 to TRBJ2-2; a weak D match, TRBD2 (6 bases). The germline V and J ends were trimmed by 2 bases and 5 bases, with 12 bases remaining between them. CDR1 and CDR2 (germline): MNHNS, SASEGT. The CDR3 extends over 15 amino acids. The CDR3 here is CASSELGGPTGELFF. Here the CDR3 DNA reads TGTGCCAGCAGTGAATTGGGGGGACCTACCGGGGAGCTGTTTTTT.

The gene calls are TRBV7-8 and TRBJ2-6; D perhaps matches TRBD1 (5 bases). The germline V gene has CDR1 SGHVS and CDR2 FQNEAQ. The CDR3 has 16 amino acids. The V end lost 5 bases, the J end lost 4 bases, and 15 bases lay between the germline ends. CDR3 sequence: CASSQTRVQGANVLTF. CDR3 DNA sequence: TGTGCCAGCAGCCAGACCAGGGTTCAAGGGGCCAACGTCCTGACTTTC.

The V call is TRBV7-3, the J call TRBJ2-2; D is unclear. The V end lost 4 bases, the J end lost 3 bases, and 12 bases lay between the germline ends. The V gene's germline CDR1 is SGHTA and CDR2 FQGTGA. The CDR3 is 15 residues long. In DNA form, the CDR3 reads TGTGCCAGCAGCTCAAACCGGGTCGACACCGGGGAGCTGTTTTTT. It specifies CASSSNRVDTGELFF.

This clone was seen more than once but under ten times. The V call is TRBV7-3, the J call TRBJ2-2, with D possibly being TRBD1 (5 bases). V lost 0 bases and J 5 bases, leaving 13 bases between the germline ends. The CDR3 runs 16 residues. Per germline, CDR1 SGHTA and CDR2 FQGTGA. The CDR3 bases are TGTGCCAGCAGCTTAACCGTCGCAGGGTTAACCGGGGAGCTGTTTTTT. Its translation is CASSLTVAGLTGELFF.

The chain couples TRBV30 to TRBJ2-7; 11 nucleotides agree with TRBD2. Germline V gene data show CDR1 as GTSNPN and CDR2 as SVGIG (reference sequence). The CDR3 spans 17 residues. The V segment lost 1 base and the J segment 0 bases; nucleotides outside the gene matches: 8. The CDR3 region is CAWSAGLAGGLSYEQYF. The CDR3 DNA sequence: TGTGCCTGGAGTGCGGGCCTAGCGGGGGGCCTCTCCTACGAGCAGTACTTC.

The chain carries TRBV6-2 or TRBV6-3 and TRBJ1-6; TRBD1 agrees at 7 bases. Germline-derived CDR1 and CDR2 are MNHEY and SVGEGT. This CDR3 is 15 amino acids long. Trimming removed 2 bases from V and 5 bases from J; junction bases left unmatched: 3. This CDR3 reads CASSYPGTDNSPLHF. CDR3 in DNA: TGTGCCAGCAGTTACCCCGGGACAGATAATTCACCCCTCCACTTT.

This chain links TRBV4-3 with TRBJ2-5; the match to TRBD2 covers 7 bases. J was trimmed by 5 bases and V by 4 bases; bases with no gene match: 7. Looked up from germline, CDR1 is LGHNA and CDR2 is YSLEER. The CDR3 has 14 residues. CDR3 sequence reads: CASSRDSTSETQYF. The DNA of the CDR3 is TGCGCCAGCAGCCGGGACTCGACTAGCGAGACCCAGTACTTC.

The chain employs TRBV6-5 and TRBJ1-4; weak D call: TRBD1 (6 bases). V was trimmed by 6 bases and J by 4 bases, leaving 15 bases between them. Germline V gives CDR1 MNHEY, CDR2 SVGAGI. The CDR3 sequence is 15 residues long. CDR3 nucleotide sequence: TGTGCCAGCAGCAATGCAGCAGGGGTTAATGAAAAACTGTTTTTT. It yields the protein CASSNAAGVNEKLFF.

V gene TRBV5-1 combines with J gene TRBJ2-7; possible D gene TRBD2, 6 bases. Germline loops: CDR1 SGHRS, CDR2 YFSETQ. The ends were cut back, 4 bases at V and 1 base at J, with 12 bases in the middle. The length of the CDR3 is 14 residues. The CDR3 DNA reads TGCGCCAGCAGCCCCCGGGGAGGTTCCTACGAGCAGTACTTC. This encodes CASSPRGGSYEQYF.

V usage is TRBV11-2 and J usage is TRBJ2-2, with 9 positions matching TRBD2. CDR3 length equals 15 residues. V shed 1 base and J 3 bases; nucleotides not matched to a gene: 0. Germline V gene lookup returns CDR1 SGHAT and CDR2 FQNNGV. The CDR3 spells CASSLGGGDTGELFF. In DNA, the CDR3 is TGTGCCAGCAGCTTAGGCGGGGGGGACACCGGGGAGCTGTTTTTT. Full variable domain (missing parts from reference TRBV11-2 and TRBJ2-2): EAGVAQSPRYKIIEKRQSVAFWCNPISGHATLYWYQQILGQGPKLLIQFQNNGVVDDSQLPKDRFSAERLKGVDSTLKIQPAKLEDSAVYLCASSLGGGDTGELFFGEGSRLTVL.

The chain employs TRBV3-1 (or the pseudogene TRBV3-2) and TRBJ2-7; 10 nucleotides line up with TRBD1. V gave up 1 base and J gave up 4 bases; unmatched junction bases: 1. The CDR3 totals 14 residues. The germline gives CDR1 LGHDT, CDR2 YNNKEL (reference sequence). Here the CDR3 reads CASSQGTGGYEQYF. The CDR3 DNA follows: TGTGCCAGCAGCCAAGGGACAGGGGGATACGAGCAGTACTTC.

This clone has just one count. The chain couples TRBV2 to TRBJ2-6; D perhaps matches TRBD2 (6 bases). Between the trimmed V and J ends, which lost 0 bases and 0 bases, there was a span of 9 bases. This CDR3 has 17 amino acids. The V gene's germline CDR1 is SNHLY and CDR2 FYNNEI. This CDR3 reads CASSEARGVSGANVLTF. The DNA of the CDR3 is TGTGCCAGCAGTGAAGCGCGGGGTGTCTCTGGGGCCAACGTCCTGACTTTC.

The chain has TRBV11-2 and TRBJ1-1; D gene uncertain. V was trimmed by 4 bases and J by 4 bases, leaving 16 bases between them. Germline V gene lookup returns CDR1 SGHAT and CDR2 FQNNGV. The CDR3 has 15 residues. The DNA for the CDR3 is TGTGCCAGCAGCTCTAGTGGTCATGTTGGCACTGAAGCTTTCTTT. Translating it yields CASSSSGHVGTEAFF.

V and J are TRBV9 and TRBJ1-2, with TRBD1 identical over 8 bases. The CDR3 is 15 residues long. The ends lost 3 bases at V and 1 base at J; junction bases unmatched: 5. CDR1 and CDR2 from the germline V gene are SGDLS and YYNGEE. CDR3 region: CASSGYRGSNYGYTF. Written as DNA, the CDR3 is TGTGCCAGCAGCGGATACAGGGGGAGTAACTATGGCTACACCTTC.

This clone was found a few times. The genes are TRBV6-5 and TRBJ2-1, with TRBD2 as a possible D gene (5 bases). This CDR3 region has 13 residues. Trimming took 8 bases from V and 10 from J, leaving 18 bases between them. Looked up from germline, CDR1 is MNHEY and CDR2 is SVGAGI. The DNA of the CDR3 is TGTGCCAGCTGGATGACGGACTTCGGGGAGCAGTTCTTC. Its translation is CASWMTDFGEQFF.

The CDR3 here is CASSSPGTGSGELFF. CDR3 coding DNA: TGTGCCAGCAGCAGTCCCGGGACAGGGTCCGGGGAGCTGTTTTTT. V usage is TRBV11-3 and J usage is TRBJ2-2; TRBD1 aligns across 9 bases. This CDR3 contains 15 residues. Germline CDR1 reads SGHNT; CDR2 reads YENEEA. V lost 5 bases and J lost 6; bases outside the gene matches: 7.

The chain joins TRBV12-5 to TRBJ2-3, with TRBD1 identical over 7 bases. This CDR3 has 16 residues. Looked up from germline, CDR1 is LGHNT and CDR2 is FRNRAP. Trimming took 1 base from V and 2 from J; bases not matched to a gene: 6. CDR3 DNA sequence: TGTGCTAGTGGTTTGGCGAACAGGGGCTCCACAGATACGCAGTATTTT. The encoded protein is CASGLANRGSTDTQYF.

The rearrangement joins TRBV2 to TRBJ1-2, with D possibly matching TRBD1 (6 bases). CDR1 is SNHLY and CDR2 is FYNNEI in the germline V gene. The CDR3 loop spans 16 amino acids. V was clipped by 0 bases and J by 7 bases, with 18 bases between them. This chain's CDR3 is CASSEALRAGAGGYTF. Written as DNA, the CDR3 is TGTGCCAGCAGTGAAGCGCTTCGGGCAGGGGCGGGTGGCTACACCTTC.

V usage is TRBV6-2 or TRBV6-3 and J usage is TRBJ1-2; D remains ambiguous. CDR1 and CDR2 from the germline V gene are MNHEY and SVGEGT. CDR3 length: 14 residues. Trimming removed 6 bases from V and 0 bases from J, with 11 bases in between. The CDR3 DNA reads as TGTGCCAGCAGCCTCCGACATTCTAACTATGGCTACACCTTC. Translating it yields CASSLRHSNYGYTF.

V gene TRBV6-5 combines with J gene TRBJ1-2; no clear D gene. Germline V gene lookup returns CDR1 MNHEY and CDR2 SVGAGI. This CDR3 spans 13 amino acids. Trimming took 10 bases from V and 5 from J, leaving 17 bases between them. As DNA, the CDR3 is TGTGCCACCCGTGGAGGGAAAGGGTATGGCTACACCTTC. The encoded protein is CATRGGKGYGYTF.

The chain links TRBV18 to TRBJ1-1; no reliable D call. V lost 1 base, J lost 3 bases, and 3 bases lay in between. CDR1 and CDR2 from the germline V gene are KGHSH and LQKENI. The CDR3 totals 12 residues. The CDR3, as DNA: TGTGCCAGCTCACCACGAGACACTGAAGCTTTCTTT. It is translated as CASSPRDTEAFF.

The CDR3 nucleotides are TGTGCCAGCAGTTTTATCGAGTTCGAGCAGTTCTTC. Encoded protein: CASSFIEFEQFF. The chain uses TRBV12-3 or TRBV12-4 and TRBJ2-1; no reliable D call. V was clipped by 3 bases and J by 10 bases, with 10 bases between them. The CDR3 is 12 amino acids.

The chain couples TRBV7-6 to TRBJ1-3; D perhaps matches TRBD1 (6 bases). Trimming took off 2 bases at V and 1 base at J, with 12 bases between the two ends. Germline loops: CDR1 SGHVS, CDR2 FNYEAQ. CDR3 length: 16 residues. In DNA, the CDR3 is TGTGCCAGCAGCTTACTCACAGGGAATTCTGGAAACACCATATATTTT. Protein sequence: CASSLLTGNSGNTIYF.

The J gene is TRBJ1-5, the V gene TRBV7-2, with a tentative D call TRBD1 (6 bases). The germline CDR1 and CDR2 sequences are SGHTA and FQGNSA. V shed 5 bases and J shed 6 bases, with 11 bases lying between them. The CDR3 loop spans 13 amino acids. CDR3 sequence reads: CASSQWGRQPQHF. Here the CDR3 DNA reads TGTGCCAGCAGCCAATGGGGGCGTCAGCCCCAGCATTTT.